This TCR beta chain was observed in a study of blood T cell repertoires in COVID-19. Study-level background: There were acute and convalescent COVID-19 samples, and they came from the United States, Italy and Spain. From T cells, B-cell-depleted T cells, or PBMCs came the material, which was cDNA or gDNA.

Original processing methods: Amplification with reference gene primers provided the estimates of nucleated cell counts. The assay was immunoSEQ multiplex PCR, and TCRdb's table has in-frame clones only and misses some. V and J calls plus clone size are reproduced from that table; the DNA served to infer D and trimming. Of about 190,000 clones in the sample, about 86% are singletons; the top ten hold 13% to 15%. The CDR3 sequence is 15 residues long. Per germline, CDR1 MNHEY and CDR2 SVGAGI. Deletions cut 5 bases from V and 1 base from J, with 14 bases between. Material for sequencing was peripheral blood. This clonotype originated in a man aged 30-40 years with active or convalescent COVID-19. The chain uses TRBV6-5 and TRBJ1-1; weak D call: TRBD1 (5 bases). The CDR3 nucleotides read TGTGCCAGCAGTCCCTCCGGGCAGGGGAACACTGAAGCTTTCTTT. Residues: CASSPSGQGNTEAFF.